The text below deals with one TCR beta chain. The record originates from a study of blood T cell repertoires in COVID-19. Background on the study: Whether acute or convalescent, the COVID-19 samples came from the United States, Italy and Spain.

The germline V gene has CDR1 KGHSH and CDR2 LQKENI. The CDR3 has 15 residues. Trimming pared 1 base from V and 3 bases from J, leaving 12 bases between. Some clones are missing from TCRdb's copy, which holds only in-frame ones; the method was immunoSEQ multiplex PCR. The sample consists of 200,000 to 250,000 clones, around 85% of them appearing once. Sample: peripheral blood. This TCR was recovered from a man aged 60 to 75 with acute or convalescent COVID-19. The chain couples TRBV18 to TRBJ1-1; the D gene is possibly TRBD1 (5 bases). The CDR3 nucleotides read TGTGCCAGCTCACCACTCAGAAGGGGCGACACTGAAGCTTTCTTT. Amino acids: CASSPLRRGDTEAFF.